This TCR beta chain was sequenced during a study of blood T cell repertoires in COVID-19 (dated by TCRdb to 2020 to 2022). For context, the study as a whole: Collaborator samples came from the United States, Italy and Spain and covered acute and convalescent phases of COVID-19. Deeply sampled blood TCRbeta repertoires from subjects exposed to, actively infected with, or recovered from COVID-19 were included in the dataset. Samples were obtained from the ongoing ImmuneRACE study (first 160 participants) and from about 1,300 subjects provided by 6 global collaborators. HLA class I and class II types, where available, came from metadata supplied by the sample provider rather than from assay-based typing. The material from the prospective study consisted of cDNA or gDNA derived from T cells, B-cell-depleted T cells, or PBMCs. A freely available public database, intended as a resource for researchers studying the immune response to SARS-CoV-2, is where the repertoires were released. A de-identified subject ID, COVID-19 status, age in years and sex were almost always included in the sample metadata. The paper's findings and limits, for the study overall: The quantity of clinical and demographic metadata differed by source and by participant and was supplied without curation.

Enrolling through a virtual design, the prospective study's participants ranged in age from roughly 18 to 100 years and lived across approximately 25 United States geographic areas. Cohort assignment in the prospective study relied on participant-reported clinical history from a screening survey and a study questionnaire. Recovered participants in ImmuneRACE Cohort 3 were defined by two consecutive negative NP/OP PCR tests, clearance by a healthcare professional, or resolution of symptoms. In the prospective study, mobile phlebotomists collected whole blood, serum and a nasopharyngeal or oropharyngeal swab from each participant. Additional blood draws and questionnaires over an approximately 2-month period could optionally be provided by prospective study participants. Before DNA extraction, prospective study blood samples were shipped either frozen or at room temperature. TCRbeta CDR3 regions were amplified from genomic DNA using the immunoSEQ Assay, a bias-controlled multiplex PCR. The original methods were these. The number of nucleated cells in each sample was estimated from the amplification of reference gene primers within the assay. Sequence reads were collapsed and filtered to measure the absolute abundance of every unique TCRbeta CDR3 rearrangement. For each sample, productive Simpson clonality was calculated by taking the square root of Simpson's diversity index across productive rearrangements. In TCRdb, the immuneACCESS table is reduced to in-frame sequences with V and J assigned. These tables do not hold every clone; where another copy was compared, an unresolved V gene accounts for under half, and the others remain unexplained. Clone size and the V and J calls come from that table; the DNA yielded D and trimming. The sample includes some 370,000 clones, with 80% to 85% observed a single time. Jointly, the top ten make up 5.1% of the sample.

A word on this clone: Its antigen remains unidentified. The sample holds no much larger clone one base away, and base qualities are not on file.

The CDR3 numbers 14 residues from cysteine through phenylalanine. Left in the record is the CDR3 DNA by itself, 42 bases read in frame from the first base. Taken from the germline V gene (reference sequence), the CDR1 and CDR2 loops are SGHNT and YYREEE. Relative to germline, V is 2 bases shorter and J is 9 bases shorter, with 17 bases between their ends. Sequencing was done on a sample of PBMCs or T cells enriched from blood (not recorded which). The clonotype comes from a woman aged 45 to 65 who had recovered from COVID-19. Recombination connected TRBV5-4 to TRBJ1-2, with TRBD1 perhaps the D gene, on 5 matching bases. The nucleotide sequence is given as TGTGCCAGCAGCTTACGTGGTGCCTCGGACAGCTACACCTTC. Its protein is CASSLRGASDSYTF.